This TCR beta chain comes out of a study of T cell repertoires in cytomegalovirus infection. For the study at large: CMV infection and matching HLA type were both indicated by public TCR beta signatures. General study findings and limits: There were carriers of CMV plus the relevant HLA, and cumulative public TCR beta family frequency identified them. Across the ex vivo response, the dominant clonotypes were HLA-C-restricted CMV-specific TCR beta clonotypes.

TCRdb itself ran the reads through MiXCR, one entry per CDR3 protein. The profile covers around 530,000 distinct CDR3 sequences, with 26% appearing a single time and about 12% taken by the ten largest. This CDR3 comprises 14 residues. CDR1 is SGHNT and CDR2 is YENEEA in the germline V gene. V lost 5 bases and J lost 5; bases outside the gene matches: 8. To note about this clonotype: As yet, its antigen is unknown.

The TCR sequence derives from a human donor in good health (CMV status not recorded). Some clones in this sample may be carry-over from other donors' samples. Sequencing was done on a sample of PBMCs. The chain combines TRBV11-3 with TRBJ2-5, with TRBD1 identical over 7 bases. The CDR3 nucleotides read TGTGCCAGCAGCCAGCTGACAGGGTGGGAGACCCAGTACTTC. This encodes CASSQLTGWETQYF.